The 25 T cell receptor beta chains given below trace back to one sample, sequenced in a study of T cells after posttransplantation cyclophosphamide. Produced via immunoSEQ multiplex PCR; TCRdb's table is partial and in-frame only. In total the sample includes about 24,000 clones, none of them seen once. The specimen was PBMCs. The receptors originated from a woman aged 60 to 75 in good health, CMV-negative, and a related stem cell transplant donor.

This clone was counted at least ten times. The V call is TRBV28, the J call TRBJ1-2; 8 bases line up with TRBD1. The germline V gene has CDR1 MDHEN and CDR2 SYDVKM. Germline trimming cut 2 bases from V and 8 bases from J; bases unmatched to any gene: 7. CDR3 length equals 14 residues. The CDR3 loop is CASSLRQGKRGYTF. CDR3 sequence (DNA): TGTGCCAGCAGTTTAAGACAGGGGAAACGGGGCTACACCTTC.

This clone was counted ten times or more. CDR3 in DNA: TGTGCCAGCAGCCGAACTGGGAGGAGCACAGATACGCAGTATTTT. This codes for CASSRTGRSTDTQYF. The chain recombines TRBV7-6 with TRBJ2-3, with D possibly being TRBD2 (6 bases). The germline V and J ends were trimmed by 5 bases and 0 bases, with 12 bases remaining between them. This CDR3 region has 15 residues. In germline, CDR1 is SGHVS, CDR2 FNYEAQ. The whole variable domain, remainder taken from reference TRBV7-6 and TRBJ2-3, is GAGVSQSPRYKVTKRGQDVALRCDPISGHVSLYWYRQALGQGPEFLTYFNYEAQQDKSGLPNDRFSAERPEGSISTLTIQRTEQRDSAMYRCASSRTGRSTDTQYFGPGTRLTVL.

This clone has at least ten counts. The CDR3 coding sequence is TGTGCCAGCAGTGAAGCGGGACAGGTTCAGCAGTACGTC. It codes for CASSEAGQVQQYV. This chain links TRBV6-1 with TRBJ2-7; 8 bases agree with TRBD1. The CDR3 extends over 13 amino acids. Unmatched junction bases numbered 3, after V lost 0 bases and J lost 8 bases. From germline, CDR1 is MNHNS and CDR2 SASEGT.

This clone was seen many times. This CDR3 reads CASSEGNGNQPQHF. The CDR3 DNA reads TGTGCCAGCAGCGAGGGGAATGGCAATCAGCCCCAGCATTTT. V usage is TRBV9 and J usage is TRBJ1-5; TRBD1 might be the D (5 bases). Between the trimmed V and J ends, which lost 3 bases and 2 bases, there was a span of 9 bases. CDR1 is SGDLS and CDR2 is YYNGEE in the germline V gene. The CDR3 extends over 14 amino acids. Using reference TRBV9 and TRBJ1-5 for the parts outside the CDR3, the full variable domain is DSGVTQTPKHLITATGQRVTLRCSPRSGDLSVYWYQQSLDQGLQFLIQYYNGEERAKGNILERFSAQQFPDLHSELNLSSLELGDSALYFCASSEGNGNQPQHFGDGTRLSIL.

The chain carries TRBV18 and TRBJ2-7; possibly TRBD1 for D (5 bases). Germline V gives CDR1 KGHSH, CDR2 LQKENI. V was shortened by 5 bases and J by 0 bases, with 14 bases between the two germline ends. The CDR3 is made up of 15 amino acids. The CDR3 is CASSSLPGISYEQYV. CDR3 nucleotide sequence: TGTGCCAGCTCATCACTCCCAGGGATCTCCTACGAGCAGTACGTC.

This clone was seen a handful of times. The chain employs TRBV29-1 and TRBJ2-7; D possibly corresponds to TRBD2 (6 bases). The germline V and J ends were trimmed by 4 bases and 3 bases, with 19 bases remaining between them. The germline gives CDR1 SQVTM, CDR2 ANQGSEA. The CDR3 has 15 residues. The CDR3 spells CSVAGVQGSYYEQYF. In DNA, the CDR3 is TGCAGCGTTGCGGGGGTCCAGGGCTCGTACTACGAGCAGTACTTC.

This clone was counted many times. The chain couples TRBV19 to TRBJ1-2; 7 positions match TRBD1. Germline loops: CDR1 LNHDA, CDR2 SQIVND (reference sequence). V was clipped by 4 bases and J by 4 bases; unmatched bases: 3. This CDR3 comprises 13 residues. CDR3 coding DNA: TGTGCCAGTAGTAGGGGGGACAGCTATGGCTACACCTTC. Residues: CASSRGDSYGYTF.

There are a few counts of this clone. The chain carries TRBV7-6 and TRBJ2-1, with 15 bases fitting TRBD2. The CDR3 has 17 amino acids. V trimming: 2 bases; J trimming: 7 bases; junction bases outside the gene matches: 6. Germline values: CDR1 SGHVS, CDR2 FNYEAQ. CDR3 in DNA: TGTGCCAGCAGCTTATCGGGACTAGCGGGGGGCATGAATGAGCAGTTCTTC. It is translated as CASSLSGLAGGMNEQFF.

This clone was counted many times. This chain connects TRBV19 to TRBJ2-2; D is uncertain. Germline lookup yields CDR1 LNHDA and CDR2 SQIVND (reference sequence). CDR3 length: 14 amino acids. V lost 5 bases, J lost 5 bases, and 12 bases lay in between. The CDR3 nucleotides read TGTGCCAGTAGTTATGACTGGTGGACCGGGGAGCTGTTTTTT. Translated, it gives CASSYDWWTGELFF.

This clone was observed at least ten times. The V and J genes are TRBV13 and TRBJ2-5; perhaps TRBD2 as D (5 bases). The germline V gene has CDR1 PRHDT and CDR2 FYEKMQ (reference sequence). This CDR3 comprises 14 residues. The V end lost 6 bases, the J end lost 1 base, and 12 bases lay between the germline ends. The CDR3 DNA follows: TGTGCCAGCAGTCTTCGAGGGCCCCAAGAGACCCAGTACTTC. This gives the protein CASSLRGPQETQYF.

This clone was seen at least ten times. The V call is TRBV5-5, the J call TRBJ2-5; 7 positions agree with TRBD1. V shed 4 bases, J shed 2 bases, and the junction held 11 bases outside the gene matches. Looked up from germline, CDR1 is SGHKS and CDR2 is YYEKEE (reference sequence). This CDR3 region has 16 residues. DNA of the CDR3: TGTGCCAGCAGCAATCAGGGGGATCTCGGGCAAGAGACCCAGTACTTC. Translation gives CASSNQGDLGQETQYF.

This clone was detected ten times or more. This rearrangement joins TRBV6-5 to TRBJ2-1; 10 bases are a match to TRBD1. Germline trimming cut 6 bases from V and 8 bases from J; bases unmatched to any gene: 7. This CDR3 spans 14 amino acids. Germline CDR1 reads MNHEY; CDR2 reads SVGAGI. The CDR3 region is CASRRQGAVDEQFF. CDR3 sequence (DNA): TGTGCCAGCAGAAGACAGGGGGCGGTCGATGAGCAGTTCTTC.

This clone was recorded a few times. The gene calls are TRBV7-2 and TRBJ2-7; D is unclear. Deletions cut 1 base from V and 3 bases from J, with 10 bases between. CDR3 size: 14 residues. Germline values: CDR1 SGHTA, CDR2 FQGNSA. The CDR3 is CASSLEPGSYEQYF. CDR3 nucleotide sequence: TGTGCCAGCAGCTTAGAGCCGGGTAGCTACGAGCAGTACTTC.

Many counts were recorded for this clone. The chain uses TRBV6-5 and TRBJ2-7; weak D call: TRBD1 (7 bases). Germline CDR1 MNHEY, CDR2 SVGAGI. The CDR3 has 12 residues. Deletions cut 6 bases from V and 12 bases from J, with 18 bases between. The CDR3 spells CASRSTGRIWYV. CDR3 sequence (DNA): TGTGCCAGCAGATCGACAGGGAGGATTTGGTACGTC.

Ten or more counts support this clone. The rearrangement uses TRBV7-2 and TRBJ2-3; the D gene is possibly TRBD2 (6 bases). Germline CDR1 and CDR2: SGHTA and FQGNSA. CDR3 length: 13 amino acids. The V end was cut by 0 bases, the J end by 14 bases, with 15 bases between. CDR3: CASSLALPSATYF. DNA for the CDR3: TGTGCCAGCAGCTTAGCCCTCCCTAGCGCGACGTATTTT.

V and J are TRBV7-2 and TRBJ2-5, with TRBD1 matching over 7 bases. With the DNA end fitting TRBJ2-7 better, the J assignment may be wrong. CDR1 is SGHTA, CDR2 FQGNSA, per germline. The CDR3 has 14 residues. Written as DNA, the CDR3 is TGTGCCAGCAGCTTTGGGGGCAGGGGGTACGAGCAGTACTTC. It is translated as CASSFGGRGYEQYF.

This clone appeared many times. The V and J genes are TRBV28 and TRBJ2-1; 7 bases are a match to TRBD2. CDR3 length: 16 residues. CDR1 is MDHEN, CDR2 SYDVKM, per germline. V shed 1 base and J 2 bases; nucleotides not matched to a gene: 5. The CDR3 here is CASSLYPSGTYNEQFF. The CDR3 coding sequence is TGTGCCAGCAGTTTATATCCCAGCGGGACCTACAATGAGCAGTTCTTC.

This clone was recorded at least ten times. The chain recombines TRBV7-9 with TRBJ1-4, with TRBD1 identical over 10 bases. This CDR3 region has 14 residues. Germline V gene data show CDR1 as SEHNR and CDR2 as FQNEAQ (reference sequence). With V trimmed by 5 bases and J by 8 bases, 5 bases remained unmatched. The CDR3 region has the DNA TGTGCCAGCAGCCGACGGGACAGGGGCGAAAAACTGTTTTTT. This sequence encodes CASSRRDRGEKLFF. Drawing the rest from reference TRBV7-9 and TRBJ1-4, the complete variable domain is DTGVSQNPRHKITKRGQNVTFRCDPISEHNRLYWYRQTLGQGPEFLTYFQNEAQLEKSRLLSDRFSAERPKGSFSTLEIQRTEQGDSAMYLCASSRRDRGEKLFFGSGTQLSVL.

There are many counts of this clone. Mismatch with germline at one junction end may stem from a read error. The rearrangement links TRBV7-7 to TRBJ2-2, with a possible D match to TRBD1 (6 bases). The CDR3 sequence is 16 residues long. CDR1 and CDR2 (germline): SSHAT, FNYEAQ (reference sequence). The CDR3 spells CASSPQGSRWTGELFF. In nucleotides, the CDR3 is TGTGCTAGCAGTCCCCAGGGGTCACGGTGGACCGGGGAGCTGTTTTTT.

The sample holds a few counts of this clone. The CDR3 region is CASSLRLAGEDTQYF. DNA for the CDR3: TGCGCCAGCAGCTTACGACTAGCGGGAGAGGATACGCAGTATTTT. V gene TRBV4-3 combines with J gene TRBJ2-3; 12 nucleotides agree with TRBD2. The CDR3 has 15 amino acids. The ends lost 5 bases at V and 6 bases at J; junction bases unmatched: 6. Germline CDR1 LGHNA, CDR2 YSLEER.

This clone turned up a few times. The chain is built from TRBV21-1 and TRBJ2-7; the D call in the table, TRBD1, was not verified against the DNA. TRBV21-1 is tagged as a pseudogene. The CDR3 length is 16 residues. CDR3 loop: CASSGNGQGATYEQYV. CDR3 DNA sequence: TGTGCCAGCAGCGGCAACGGACAGGGGGCGACCTACGAGCAGTACGTC.

At least ten counts were recorded for this clone. The rearrangement joins TRBV30 to TRBJ2-5; 8 bases are shared with TRBD1. Germline-derived CDR1 and CDR2 are GTSNPN and SVGIG (reference sequence). V gave up 4 bases and J gave up 3 bases; unmatched junction bases: 7. The length of the CDR3 is 14 residues. The CDR3 spells CAWTGHRGEETQYF. The CDR3 nucleotides read TGTGCCTGGACTGGGCACAGGGGGGAAGAGACCCAGTACTTC.

The chain joins TRBV7-6 to TRBJ2-7, with 7 positions matching TRBD1. Germline loops: CDR1 SGHVS, CDR2 FNYEAQ. CDR3 length: 14 amino acids. V gave up 3 bases and J gave up 6 bases; unmatched junction bases: 8. CDR3 sequence reads: CASSLARGKGEQYF. CDR3 coding DNA: TGTGCCAGCAGCTTGGCCAGGGGGAAGGGCGAGCAGTACTTC.

The sample holds many counts of this clone. V and J are TRBV5-4 and TRBJ1-2, with unresolved D. CDR1 and CDR2 from the germline V gene are SGHNT and YYREEE (reference sequence). CDR3 size: 14 residues. V dropped 0 bases and J dropped 5 bases, with 11 bases sitting between them. In DNA, the CDR3 is TGTGCCAGCAGCTTGGACTTCGAGGAATATGGCTACACCTTC. Its translation: CASSLDFEEYGYTF.

There are many counts of this clone. The chain has TRBV29-1 and TRBJ2-4; 7 bases are a match to TRBD2. Trimming cost V 5 bases and J 5 bases; bases outside gene matches: 9. This CDR3 has 14 amino acids. The germline V gene has CDR1 SQVTM and CDR2 ANQGSEA. The CDR3 sequence is CSVRTLADQNIQYF. The CDR3 DNA reads TGCAGCGTTCGAACGCTAGCGGACCAAAACATTCAGTACTTC.